This record concerns one T cell receptor beta chain sequence. The record originates from a study of T-cell reconstitution after alpha-beta-depleted transplantation in children. Library preparation (for TCRbeta) was performed with unique molecular identifiers. TCRdb ran MiXCR on the PCR reads and lists one entry per CDR3 protein. The sample shows around 130,000 distinct CDR3 sequences, roughly 10% of them seen only once. Germline V CDR1 and CDR2: SGHRS, YFSETQ. With 0 bases removed from V and 7 bases from J, the gap between germline ends came to 10 bases. The length of the CDR3 is 13 residues. The rearrangement joins TRBV5-1 to TRBJ1-2; possibly TRBD1 for D (5 bases). This clonotype originated in a girl less than two years old who had a stem cell transplant for combined immunodeficiency, so the T cells may come from the graft donor. Sequenced here: PBMCs, mostly from graft donor cells, sampled 180 days after TCRalphabeta/CD19-depleted stem cell transplant. The CDR3 nucleotides are TGCGCCAGCAGCTTGGGGACACCGAGTGGCTACACCTTC. It codes for CASSLGTPSGYTF.